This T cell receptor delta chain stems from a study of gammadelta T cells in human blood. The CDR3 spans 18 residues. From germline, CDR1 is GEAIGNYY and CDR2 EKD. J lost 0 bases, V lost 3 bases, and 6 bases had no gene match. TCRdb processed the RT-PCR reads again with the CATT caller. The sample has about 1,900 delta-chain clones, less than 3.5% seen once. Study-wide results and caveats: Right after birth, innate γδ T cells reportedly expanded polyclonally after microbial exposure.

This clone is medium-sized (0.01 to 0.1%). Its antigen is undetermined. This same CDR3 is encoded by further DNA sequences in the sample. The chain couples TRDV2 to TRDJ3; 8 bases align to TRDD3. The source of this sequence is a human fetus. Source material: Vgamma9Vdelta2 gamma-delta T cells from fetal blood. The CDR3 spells CACDYWGPSSWDTRQMFF. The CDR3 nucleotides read TGTGCCTGTGACTACTGGGGGCCTAGCTCCTGGGACACCCGACAGATGTTTTTC.